Listed here are 30 T cell receptor beta chains from one sample, sequenced in a study of PD-1 blockade in classical Hodgkin lymphoma. Measured with immunoSEQ multiplex PCR; TCRdb has only the in-frame clones, and not every one. Of around 66,000 clones listed, 65% to 75% are singletons. There was relapse after autologous stem cell transplantation in every patient, and there was variation in brentuximab vedotin exposure. Source: peripheral blood mononuclear cells (PBMCs), taken before the second cycle of nivolumab. These TCRs come from a human donor with classical Hodgkin lymphoma.

This clone was detected only a few times. The CDR3 sequence: CASRGVPYSNQPQHF. The CDR3 coding sequence is TGTGCCAGCAGGGGGGTTCCCTATAGCAATCAGCCCCAGCATTTT. The chain links TRBV2 to TRBJ1-5, with a weak D call TRBD1 (5 bases). This CDR3 has 15 amino acids. CDR1 is SNHLY and CDR2 is FYNNEI in the germline V gene. V was trimmed by 6 bases and J by 0 bases, leaving 12 bases between them.

The table lists this clone with a few counts. This chain joins TRBV11-2 and TRBJ1-6; 7 bases map to TRBD1. The CDR3 totals 16 residues. The germline V gene encodes CDR1 SGHAT and CDR2 FQNNGV. Trimming cost V 1 base and J 7 bases; bases outside gene matches: 7. Written as DNA, the CDR3 is TGTGCCAGCAGCTTAGGGAGACAGGGTTGGAATTCACCCCTCCACTTT. This codes for CASSLGRQGWNSPLHF.

V is TRBV7-8 and J is TRBJ2-3; maybe TRBD1 (5 bases). The CDR3 is 12 amino acids. CDR1 SGHVS and CDR2 FQNEAQ come from the germline V gene. With 5 bases removed from V and 7 bases from J, the gap between germline ends came to 10 bases. CDR3 protein: CASSLRGNTQYF. The CDR3 DNA reads TGTGCCAGCAGCCTTAGGGGTAATACGCAGTATTTT.

J is TRBJ1-5 and V is TRBV5-4; a weak D match, TRBD1 (5 bases). This CDR3 has 16 amino acids. V was cut by 0 bases and J by 0 bases, with 10 bases left in between. CDR1 is SGHNT and CDR2 is YYREEE in the germline V gene (reference sequence). The CDR3 region is CASSLASGYSNQPQHF. CDR3 in DNA: TGTGCCAGCAGCTTGGCATCAGGGTATAGCAATCAGCCCCAGCATTTT. The variable domain in full, with the rest retrieved from reference TRBV5-4 and TRBJ1-5, is ETGVTQSPTHLIKTRGQQVTLRCSSQSGHNTVSWYQQALGQGPQFIFQYYREEENGRGNFPPRFSGLQFPNYSSELNVNALELDDSALYLCASSLASGYSNQPQHFGDGTRLSIL.

The sample holds one count of this clone. V usage is TRBV19 and J usage is TRBJ2-1, with 10 bases fitting TRBD1. The CDR3 extends over 14 amino acids. Germline V gene sequence: CDR1 LNHDA, CDR2 SQIVND (reference sequence). V lost 7 bases to trimming and J lost 12 bases; unmatched junction nucleotides: 12. The CDR3 here is CASTSLRDRGTQFF. The CDR3 DNA reads TGTGCCAGTACCTCCTTAAGGGACAGGGGAACGCAGTTCTTC.

The chain couples TRBV5-1 to TRBJ2-1, with TRBD1 matching 8 bases. CDR1 and CDR2 (germline): SGHRS, YFSETQ. This CDR3 has 15 residues. J lost 7 bases, V lost 1 base, and 7 bases had no gene match. DNA for the CDR3: TGCGCCAGCAGCTTGCAAACGGGACAGGTAAATGAGCAGTTCTTC. Translated: CASSLQTGQVNEQFF.

This clone was seen at least ten times. The gene calls are TRBV29-1 and TRBJ2-1; D may be TRBD1 or TRBD2 (6 bases each). Looked up from germline, CDR1 is SQVTM and CDR2 is ANQGSEA. CDR3 length equals 13 residues. Trimming stripped 2 bases from V and 8 bases from J, with 13 bases between. The CDR3 nucleotides read TGCAGCGTTGAAAAGAAGGGGGGACATGAGCAGTTCTTC. Protein sequence: CSVEKKGGHEQFF.

The V gene is TRBV19, the J gene TRBJ1-1, with D uncertain. Per the germline V gene, CDR1 is LNHDA and CDR2 is SQIVND (reference sequence). V lost 0 bases and J 3 bases, leaving 11 bases between the germline ends. The CDR3 spans 15 residues. This CDR3 reads CASSIEAATHTEAFF. Here the CDR3 DNA reads TGTGCCAGTAGTATAGAGGCCGCTACTCACACTGAAGCTTTCTTT.

This clone has more than one count but fewer than ten. This sequence joins TRBV13 and TRBJ2-7; 10 bases are a match to TRBD1. Losses at the gene ends were 5 bases for V and 5 bases for J; bases not matched to a gene: 9. Looked up from germline, CDR1 is PRHDT and CDR2 is FYEKMQ (reference sequence). CDR3 length: 15 amino acids. In DNA, the CDR3 is TGTGCCAGCAGCGGACGACAGGGGGCTATCGACGAGCAGTACTTC. Encoded protein: CASSGRQGAIDEQYF.

The chain joins TRBV6-5 to TRBJ2-2, with a tentative D call TRBD2 (6 bases). The V and J ends lost 0 bases and 3 bases respectively, with 8 bases between them. This CDR3 comprises 15 residues. The V gene's germline CDR1 is MNHEY and CDR2 SVGAGI. CDR3 sequence (DNA): TGTGCCAGCAGTTACTCCGGAGGGGACACCGGGGAGCTGTTTTTT. This gives the protein CASSYSGGDTGELFF.

The chain uses TRBV21-1 and TRBJ2-7; the DNA was not used to check the table's D call, TRBD1. TRBV21-1 is deemed a pseudogene. CDR3 length: 14 amino acids. This CDR3 reads CASSQGQGMYEQYF. CDR3 nucleotides: TGTGCCAGCAGCCAGGGACAGGGGATGTACGAGCAGTACTTC.

This chain connects TRBV10-2 to TRBJ1-5; 9 nucleotides line up with TRBD1. Germline CDR1 is WSHSY and CDR2 is SAAADI. The ends lost 6 bases at V and 4 bases at J; junction bases unmatched: 7. This CDR3 comprises 15 residues. CDR3 loop: CASRDRGSGNQPQHF. For the CDR3, the DNA is TGCGCCAGCAGAGACAGGGGGTCGGGGAATCAGCCCCAGCATTTT.

This clone has only one observation. One junction end disagrees with the germline gene, perhaps due to a read error. The CDR3 DNA follows: TGTGCCAGCAACAATGAACACCGGGGAGCTGTTTTT. Its protein is CASNNEHRGAVF. This sequence joins TRBV6-5 and TRBJ2-2; TRBD2 might be the D (5 bases). The CDR3 has 12 amino acids. The germline CDR1 and CDR2 sequences are MNHEY and SVGAGI.

The chain recombines TRBV29-1 with TRBJ2-7; 9 bases are shared with TRBD1. This CDR3 has 13 residues. After removal of 3 bases from V and 2 bases from J, the junction contained 2 bases not matched to a gene. Looked up from germline, CDR1 is SQVTM and CDR2 is ANQGSEA. The CDR3 coding sequence is TGCAGCGTTGAGGGGGACAGGGCCTACGAGCAGTACTTC. Its protein is CSVEGDRAYEQYF.

The J gene is TRBJ1-2, the V gene TRBV6-1, with D possibly matching TRBD1 (5 bases). The CDR3 length is 15 residues. The germline gives CDR1 MNHNS, CDR2 SASEGT. Trimming left V 0 bases short and J 2 bases short, with 10 bases between. The CDR3 loop reads CASSEAVGLNYGYTF. CDR3 in DNA: TGTGCCAGCAGTGAAGCAGTGGGACTGAACTATGGCTACACCTTC.

The gene calls are TRBV7-8 and TRBJ2-7; D is perhaps TRBD2 (6 bases). The CDR3 is made up of 14 amino acids. Trimming stripped 2 bases from V and 7 bases from J, with 15 bases between. Germline values: CDR1 SGHVS, CDR2 FQNEAQ. The CDR3 loop is CASSLIAGLGEQYF. CDR3 bases: TGTGCCAGCAGCTTAATTGCGGGGCTGGGGGAGCAGTACTTC. The full variable domain, its missing parts supplied by reference TRBV7-8 and TRBJ2-7, is GAGVSQSPRYKVAKRGQDVALRCDPISGHVSLFWYQQALGQGPEFLTYFQNEAQLDKSGLPSDRFFAERPEGSVSTLKIQRTQQEDSAVYLCASSLIAGLGEQYFGPGTRLTVT.

The genes are TRBV2 and TRBJ1-6, with 7 bases fitting TRBD1. Germline values: CDR1 SNHLY, CDR2 FYNNEI. CDR3 length: 15 amino acids. V shed 7 bases, J shed 2 bases, and the junction held 5 bases outside the gene matches. The CDR3 nucleotides read TGTGCCAGCATCGACAGGGTTCCCTATAATTCACCCCTCCACTTT. Translating gives CASIDRVPYNSPLHF. The full variable domain, completed using reference TRBV2 and TRBJ1-6, is EPEVTQTPSHQVTQMGQEVILRCVPISNHLYFYWYRQILGQKVEFLVSFYNNEISEKSEIFDDQFSVERPDGSNFTLKIRSTKLEDSAMYFCASIDRVPYNSPLHFGNGTRLTVT.

About this clone itself: The sample carries other DNA sequences with the same CDR3. The chain is built from TRBV27 and TRBJ2-3; D is unclear. V was trimmed by 0 bases and J by 1 base, leaving 5 bases between them. The CDR3 sequence is 14 residues long. Per germline, CDR1 MNHEY and CDR2 SMNVEV (reference sequence). In DNA form, the CDR3 reads TGTGCCAGCAGTTTATCACGGGGCACAGATACGCAGTATTTT. Its translation: CASSLSRGTDTQYF.

The gene calls are TRBV7-6 and TRBJ2-2; 8 nucleotides line up with TRBD1. The CDR3 is made up of 15 amino acids. The V segment lost 0 bases and the J segment 7 bases; nucleotides outside the gene matches: 4. Germline V gene lookup returns CDR1 SGHVS and CDR2 FNYEAQ. CDR3 residues: CASSLADRVDGELFF. The CDR3 DNA is TGTGCCAGCAGCTTAGCGGACAGGGTGGACGGGGAGCTGTTTTTT. Supplemented by reference TRBV7-6 and TRBJ2-2, the full variable domain reads GAGVSQSPRYKVTKRGQDVALRCDPISGHVSLYWYRQALGQGPEFLTYFNYEAQQDKSGLPNDRFSAERPEGSISTLTIQRTEQRDSAMYRCASSLADRVDGELFFGEGSRLTVL.

The chain couples TRBV2 to TRBJ1-2; unclear D gene. Germline V CDR1 and CDR2: SNHLY, FYNNEI. Trimming cost V 2 bases and J 2 bases, with 9 bases left between them. The CDR3 covers 14 residues. The CDR3 DNA reads as TGTGCCAGCAGTGAATGGGTTATGAACTATGGCTACACCTTC. It is translated as CASSEWVMNYGYTF.

CDR3 amino acids: CASSVGLLNSPLHF. Written as DNA, the CDR3 is TGTGCCAGCAGCGTAGGACTACTTAATTCACCCCTCCACTTT. The V call is TRBV9, the J call TRBJ1-6; D remains unclear. The CDR3 is 14 residues long. Trimming left V 0 bases short and J 6 bases short, with 7 bases between. Germline V gene sequence: CDR1 SGDLS, CDR2 YYNGEE. Variable domain in full (rest from reference TRBV9 and TRBJ1-6): DSGVTQTPKHLITATGQRVTLRCSPRSGDLSVYWYQQSLDQGLQFLIQYYNGEERAKGNILERFSAQQFPDLHSELNLSSLELGDSALYFCASSVGLLNSPLHFGNGTRLTVT.

The gene calls are TRBV9 and TRBJ2-5; weak D call: TRBD2 (6 bases). The CDR3 totals 15 residues. The germline CDR1 and CDR2 sequences are SGDLS and YYNGEE. Trimming took off 4 bases at V and 1 base at J, with 14 bases between the two ends. The CDR3 DNA reads as TGTGCCAGCAGCCCTACCGGGACTTTCCAAGAGACCCAGTACTTC. Encoded protein: CASSPTGTFQETQYF.

The chain carries TRBV13 and TRBJ2-7, with 8 bases fitting TRBD2. Germline V gene sequence: CDR1 PRHDT, CDR2 FYEKMQ (reference sequence). With 5 bases clipped from V and 3 bases from J, the junction kept 9 bases outside the gene matches. This CDR3 region has 15 residues. The CDR3 coding sequence is TGTGCCAGCAGCCAAGCGGCGGGGGGAAACTACGAGCAGTACTTC. It encodes CASSQAAGGNYEQYF.

This clone was seen just once. The chain uses TRBV27 and TRBJ1-1; 8 positions match TRBD1. The J segment lost 2 bases and the V segment lost 5 bases, leaving 4 bases of the junction unmatched. CDR1 is MNHEY and CDR2 is SMNVEV in the germline V gene (reference sequence). The length of the CDR3 is 14 residues. CDR3 sequence: CASSPTGANTEAFF. For the CDR3, the DNA is TGTGCCAGCAGTCCGACAGGGGCCAACACTGAAGCTTTCTTT.

The chain is built from TRBV4-2 and TRBJ2-7; D ambiguous. Between the trimmed V and J ends, which lost 0 bases and 0 bases, there was a span of 12 bases. In germline, CDR1 is LGHNA, CDR2 YNFKEQ. This CDR3 contains 16 residues. The CDR3 sequence: CASSQEKETLSYEQYF. In nucleotides, the CDR3 is TGTGCCAGCAGCCAAGAAAAGGAGACACTCTCCTACGAGCAGTACTTC.

This clone showed up just a few times. V usage is TRBV12-5 and J usage is TRBJ1-1; D call uncertain. The CDR3 totals 12 residues. Germline V lookup: CDR1 LGHNT, CDR2 FRNRAP. V dropped 4 bases and J dropped 0 bases, with 3 bases sitting between them. The CDR3 coding sequence is TGTGCTAGTGGTTCAATGAACACTGAAGCTTTCTTT. Encoded protein: CASGSMNTEAFF.

The rearrangement links TRBV5-1 to TRBJ2-3; tentatively, D is TRBD1 (6 bases). Between the trimmed V and J ends, which lost 4 bases and 2 bases, there was a span of 14 bases. CDR1 SGHRS and CDR2 YFSETQ come from the germline V gene. CDR3 length: 15 residues. CDR3 sequence reads: CASSQDSLLTDTQYF. CDR3 DNA sequence: TGCGCCAGCAGCCAGGACAGTCTACTCACAGATACGCAGTATTTT.

This chain links TRBV27 with TRBJ1-5, with D maybe TRBD1 (5 bases). Germline V gene data show CDR1 as MNHEY and CDR2 as SMNVEV (reference sequence). Trimming removed 5 bases at V and 4 bases at J, with 12 bases between. The CDR3 is made up of 14 amino acids. CDR3 sequence: CASSGGVGNQPQHF. CDR3 coding DNA: TGTGCCAGCAGTGGAGGGGTTGGAAATCAGCCCCAGCATTTT.

The rearrangement links TRBV16 to TRBJ1-2, with a possible D match to TRBD1 (5 bases). CDR3 length equals 16 residues. Trimming removed 0 bases from V and 2 bases from J, with 13 bases in between. CDR1 and CDR2 (germline): KGHSY, FQNENV. The CDR3 is CASSQSTGGTNYGYTF. The CDR3 bases are TGTGCCAGCAGCCAATCGACGGGGGGGACGAACTATGGCTACACCTTC.

This chain uses TRBV2 with TRBJ2-2; TRBD1 matches 7 bases. The CDR3 loop spans 14 amino acids. Looked up from germline, CDR1 is SNHLY and CDR2 is FYNNEI. The V segment lost 6 bases and the J segment 6 bases; nucleotides outside the gene matches: 7. CDR3 residues: CASSQTGFAGELFF. In DNA, the CDR3 is TGTGCCAGCAGCCAGACAGGGTTCGCCGGGGAGCTGTTTTTT. Full variable domain (rest looked up from reference TRBV2 and TRBJ2-2): EPEVTQTPSHQVTQMGQEVILRCVPISNHLYFYWYRQILGQKVEFLVSFYNNEISEKSEIFDDQFSVERPDGSNFTLKIRSTKLEDSAMYFCASSQTGFAGELFFGEGSRLTVL.